The clone carrying this T cell receptor (beta chain) was detected only a few times. V was clipped by 2 bases and J by 7 bases, with 14 bases between them. Per the germline V gene, CDR1 is SGHTA and CDR2 is FQGTGA. This CDR3 contains 14 residues. The data stem from a study of T cell repertoires in ileal Crohn's disease. TCRB immunosequencing input was five hundred nanograms of biopsy DNA per sample. TCRdb's copy holds only in-frame clones and misses some; the assay was immunoSEQ multiplex PCR. The sample yields more than 11,000 clones, approximately 80% seen once. The V gene is TRBV7-3, the J gene TRBJ1-2; D possibly corresponds to TRBD1 (6 bases). The sequencing input was ileal tissue. The TCR sequence derives from an adult with Crohn's disease. CDR3 loop: CASSLSLTGSGYTF. Here the CDR3 DNA reads TGTGCCAGCAGCTTATCCCTTACAGGGTCTGGCTACACCTTC. The variable domain in full, completed from reference TRBV7-3 and TRBJ1-2, reads GAGVSQTPSNKVTEKGKYVELRCDPISGHTALYWYRQSLGQGPEFLIYFQGTGAADDSGLPNDRFFAVRPEGSVSTLKIQRTERGDSAVYLCASSLSLTGSGYTFGSGTRLTVV.